The TCR beta chain described here comes from a study of blood T cells in healthy people across ages (dated by TCRdb to between 2014 and 2017). Describing the broader study: In model experiments, template switching captured about one uniquely barcoded TCR beta cDNA molecule for every two T cells. Using deep sequencing normalized with unique cDNA molecular identifiers, the study measured how TCR beta repertoire diversity changes with age. The study analyzed two additional independent replicas of 1 million unique cDNA reads from the same blood draw for two donors, one aged 18 to 30 and one aged 80 or older. The donors were divided into four age groups: young (average about 16 years), middle-aged (around 41), aged (about 60) and long-lived (roughly 86). Broader findings and caveats from the paper: Estimates of total diversity based on one million sequenced T cells were considered lower bounds and underestimates. Observed TCR beta diversity correlated strongly with the percentage of naive T cells measured by flow cytometry. Because donor CMV infection status was unknown, age-related changes in expanded clonotypes were potentially confounded. Observed TCR beta diversity per million T cells fell roughly linearly with age, and a significant reduction was already apparent by age about 36. Because profiling used bulk unsorted PBMCs, naive and antigen-experienced compartments could not be compared conclusively. Compared with the aged group, the long-lived group had more naive CD4+ T cells, fewer expanded clones and increased TCR diversity, suggesting age selection.

The donors were roughly 40 Caucasian individuals from Russia, aged roughly 6 to 100 years, who were systemically healthy. Around 10 milliliters of peripheral blood were collected from each donor into EDTA-treated Vacutainer tubes. PBMCs were isolated by Ficoll-Paque density-gradient centrifugation, with at least 6 million obtained per sample. Total RNA was extracted from PBMCs with Trizol reagent, with at least 6 micrograms obtained per sample. For every donor, flow cytometry on a PBMC aliquot measured the percentage of naive CD45RAhigh/CD27high T cells. The method was 5' RACE. The sample was run on an Illumina HiSeq 2500. A second PCR of roughly 7 to 11 cycles was performed with a sample-barcoded 5' primer and a J-beta primer mix. A unique molecular identifier was introduced onto each TCR beta cDNA molecule by a template-switch 5' adaptor carrying 12 random nucleotides. At least 3 million CDR3-containing paired-end reads were obtained from each sample. The Mint cDNA synthesis kit, primed by a TRBC-specific oligonucleotide, was used to synthesize first-strand cDNA from all RNA. Following uracil-DNA glycosylase treatment, a first 18-cycle PCR with universal primers M1SS and BC2_uni_R was performed on all cDNA. In the original analysis: For normalization, 1 million high-quality reads, each with a distinct molecular identifier, were randomly selected from each sample. Reads with shared molecular identifiers were discarded instead of being binned into consensus sequences. CDR3 identification, clonotype clustering and error correction used MiTCR with a Q25 quality threshold and the strictest error-elimination algorithm. A nonparametric unseen species model with Euler transformation was used to estimate a lower bound on total TCR beta diversity. Clones were called with MiXCR by TCRdb after fastp trimmed the public reads at Q25, and only in-frame beta chains were retained. Rows matching on CDR3 protein sequence are summarized as one entry with the most common DNA and genes. These V and J calls originate from TCRdb's pipeline instead of the authors' own analysis. The sample table contains about 800,000 distinct CDR3 sequences; only one count was recorded for approximately 25% of them. Under 4.5% of the sample goes to the ten largest clones.

At the junction V is shortened by 5 bases and J by 4 bases; bases outside the gene matches: 8. CDR1 DFQATT and CDR2 SNEGSKA were looked up in the germline V gene (reference sequence). The cysteine opens and the phenylalanine closes a CDR3 of 14 amino acids. Only the CDR3 region is kept as DNA, spanning 42 bases read in frame from base 1. Worth noting for this clonotype: The specificity of this receptor is unknown. The record has no base qualities; no much larger clone is one base away.

Separately, the same data were catalogued under a study of T cells of mothers and their children. As that second paper reports: Nine systemically healthy Caucasian individuals served as donors, namely three mothers together with their six children. cDNA synthesis used all of the extracted RNA, with 1.5 ug of RNA in each 15 ul reaction. In the second PCR, the M1S primer introduced both the sample barcodes and 2-4 random nucleotides. Each mother yielded over 10 million TCR beta CDR3 reads and each child roughly 3 million reads. Thymic selection similarly shapes TCR recombination output in related and unrelated pairs, with minor effect from inherited differences. Related mother-child pairs always showed normalized repertoire overlap that was slightly higher than in unrelated mother-child pairs, though the difference was never significant. No persistent microchimeric T cell clones were detected, at a sensitivity of around 100 clones per million clonotypes. To look for features that set related mother-child pairs apart from unrelated individuals, the researchers ran deep NGS to compare the TCR beta repertoires of mothers and children. The mean age was approximately 41 +/- 4 years for the mothers and roughly 10 +/- 4 years for the children. After adapter ligation with NEBNext reagents, the libraries were sequenced on Illumina HiSeq 2000 with 100+100 nt paired-end reads. To prevent cross-contamination, the mother and child libraries were prepared one month apart and sequenced in separate runs. For each donor, somewhere between roughly 450,000 and 2,100,000 distinct TCR beta clonotypes were identified. Naive TCR beta clonotypes were estimated from low-frequency clonotypes matched to each donor's FACS-determined naive share, without sorting.

The sequence was collected from a boy aged 10-17 years in good health. The sequenced sample was blood. The V gene is TRBV20-1 and the J gene is TRBJ2-3; 8 of the junction bases match TRBD1. The DNA sequence follows: TGCAGTGCTGCTGGGACAGGCGGCGCAGATACGCAGTATTTT. This sequence encodes CSAAGTGGADTQYF.